The 7 T cell receptor beta chains reported below all come from one sample, sequenced in a study of CD4 T cells in relation to SARS-CoV-2 and coronaviruses. Using immunoSEQ multiplex PCR, the repertoire was profiled, and TCRdb retains in-frame clones only, with some absent. Of tens of thousands of clones detected, over 75% appear once; the ten largest clones hold about 3%. The sample taken for sequencing was memory CD4+ T cells from PBMCs. The receptors were sampled from an adult with COVID-19.

Only a few counts were recorded for this clone. The J gene is TRBJ1-3, the V gene TRBV12-3 or TRBV12-4; D gene unclear. V lost 4 bases and J lost 2, with 0 bases in between. The CDR3 spans 11 residues. In DNA form, the CDR3 reads TGTGCCAGCAGTTCTGGAAACACCATATATTTT. It translates to CASSSGNTIYF.

This chain connects TRBV7-2 to TRBJ1-3, with D unclear. The CDR3 is 15 residues long. Germline V gene data show CDR1 as SGHTA and CDR2 as FQGNSA. V lost 1 base, J lost 0 bases, and 7 bases lay in between. The CDR3 nucleotides read TGTGCCAGCAGCTTAGGCCTCAGCTCTGGAAACACCATATATTTT. Its translation: CASSLGLSSGNTIYF. Variable domain in full (rest from reference TRBV7-2 and TRBJ1-3): GAGVSQSPSNKVTEKGKDVELRCDPISGHTALYWYRQSLGQGLEFLIYFQGNSAPDKSGLPSDRFSAERTGGSVSTLTIQRTQQEDSAVYLCASSLGLSSGNTIYFGEGSWLTVV.

The rearrangement joins TRBV4-1 to TRBJ1-6; possibly TRBD1 for D (6 bases). The CDR3 is made up of 16 amino acids. Trimming shortened V by 0 bases and J by 8 bases, and 14 bases separated the two germline ends. Germline V gene lookup returns CDR1 MGHRA and CDR2 YSYEKL. The CDR3 sequence: CASSQDHRVLDSPLHF. CDR3 in DNA: TGCGCCAGCAGCCAAGATCACAGGGTGTTGGATTCACCCCTCCACTTT.

The V gene is TRBV7-9, the J gene TRBJ2-1; D is uncertain. In germline, CDR1 is SEHNR, CDR2 FQNEAQ (reference sequence). V gave up 1 base and J gave up 13 bases, with 11 bases separating them. The CDR3 totals 12 residues. This CDR3 is CASSLDSLPQFF. The CDR3 DNA reads as TGTGCCAGCAGCTTAGATTCATTACCTCAGTTCTTC. Complete variable domain (other parts from reference TRBV7-9 and TRBJ2-1): DTGVSQNPRHKITKRGQNVTFRCDPISEHNRLYWYRQTLGQGPEFLTYFQNEAQLEKSRLLSDRFSAERPKGSFSTLEIQRTEQGDSAMYLCASSLDSLPQFFGPGTRLTVL.

The chain employs TRBV28 and TRBJ2-7; 10 nucleotides agree with TRBD2. Unmatched junction bases numbered 8, after V lost 3 bases and J lost 3 bases. Germline V gives CDR1 MDHEN, CDR2 SYDVKM. The CDR3 consists of 16 residues. The CDR3 sequence: CASSFWSSGGHYEQYF. CDR3 nucleotide sequence: TGTGCCAGCAGTTTTTGGAGTAGCGGGGGGCACTACGAGCAGTACTTC.

This CDR3 reads CASSLRRGGMGNEQFF. The CDR3 DNA follows: TGTGCCAGCAGTTTGCGCCGGGGAGGGATGGGCAATGAGCAGTTCTTC. The chain has TRBV5-5 and TRBJ2-1; 7 bases agree with TRBD2. Germline CDR1 SGHKS, CDR2 YYEKEE (reference sequence). The ends lost 5 bases at V and 6 bases at J; junction bases unmatched: 14. The CDR3 sequence is 16 residues long.

The chain recombines TRBV4-3 with TRBJ2-4; possibly TRBD1 for D (5 bases). CDR1 is LGHNA, CDR2 YSLEER, per germline. The CDR3 length is 14 residues. V lost 0 bases to trimming and J lost 7 bases, with 10 bases between them. For the CDR3, the DNA is TGCGCCAGCAGCCAAGAGGTGGCAGGGAACATTCAGTACTTC. Translation gives CASSQEVAGNIQYF.